Listed here is a single T cell receptor (beta chain). Its target is not known. The CDR3 is 15 residues long. V was pared by 3 bases and J by 7 bases, with 9 bases of the junction left unmatched. Germline V lookup: CDR1 DFQATT, CDR2 SNEGSKA (reference sequence). This sample was included in a study of T cells after yellow fever vaccination. Findings and limits, study-wide: Post-booster samples contained most primary-vaccination clones (more than 95% CD4, around 88% CD8).

TCRdb redid the calling of the 5' RACE reads with MiXCR, one entry per CDR3 protein. The data show some 560,000 distinct CDR3 sequences, with 15% to 20% seen just once and about 13% held by the top ten. J is TRBJ1-2 and V is TRBV20-1, with 12 bases fitting TRBD1. The source is a man aged 25 to 45 who received the YFV17D yellow fever vaccine. The sequencing used PBMCs, collected 15 days after the yellow fever booster vaccination. The CDR3 spells CSASPPGQGAGGYTF. In DNA form, the CDR3 reads TGCAGTGCTAGCCCCCCGGGACAGGGGGCCGGTGGCTACACCTTC.